This TCR beta chain emerged from a study of tumor-infiltrating lymphocytes in primary liver carcinoma. Notes on the study in general: Between tumor regions, pairs overlapped more than tumor-adjacent and tumor-blood pairs did.

From about 19-30 mg of unsorted bulk tissue, DNA and RNA were co-extracted together. Using a constant-region primer together with ProtoScript II reverse transcriptase, TCR beta cDNA was made from about 500 ng of total RNA. Employing slightly modified ARM-PCR, three nested multiplex PCR rounds were run, and these gave rise to the TCR beta libraries. With TRBV1-TRBV30 forward primers and a C-beta reverse primer, the first two PCR rounds were run for about 10 cycles each. TCRdb processed the multiplex PCR reads anew with MiXCR; each CDR3 protein has one entry. The sample gives approximately 42,000 distinct CDR3 sequences, 75% of which show up once; around two fifths is in the top ten. The CDR3 contains 14 residues. Looked up from germline, CDR1 is SEHNR and CDR2 is FQNEAQ (reference sequence). Regarding this clonotype: Its antigen is unknown. One end of the junction is discordant with germline, which a read error may explain.

Sequenced: tumor-adjacent normal liver tissue. This TCR came from a young woman with primary liver carcinoma and hepatitis B virus infection. This sequence joins TRBV7-9 and TRBJ2-5, with D unresolved. The CDR3 loop is CVSSLSGGQETQYF. The CDR3 nucleotides read TGTGTCAGCAGCCTATCGGGCGGCCAAGAGACCCAGTACTTC.